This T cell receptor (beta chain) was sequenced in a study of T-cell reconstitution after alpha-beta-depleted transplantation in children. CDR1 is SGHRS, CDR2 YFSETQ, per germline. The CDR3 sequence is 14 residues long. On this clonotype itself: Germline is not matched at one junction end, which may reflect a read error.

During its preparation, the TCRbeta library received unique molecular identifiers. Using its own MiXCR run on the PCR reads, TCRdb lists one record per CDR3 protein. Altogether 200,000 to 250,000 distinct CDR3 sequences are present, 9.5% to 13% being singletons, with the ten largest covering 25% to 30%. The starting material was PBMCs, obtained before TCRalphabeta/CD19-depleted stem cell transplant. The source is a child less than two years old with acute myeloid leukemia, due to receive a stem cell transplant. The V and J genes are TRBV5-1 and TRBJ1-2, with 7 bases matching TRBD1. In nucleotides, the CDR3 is TGCGCCAGCAGCTTGGACAGGGGAAGCTATGGCGACACCTTC. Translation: CASSLDRGSYGDTF.